This TCR beta chain is drawn from a study of blood T cell repertoires in COVID-19. Study information: PBMCs, B-cell-depleted T cells, or T cells were the source of the cDNA or gDNA that made up the material.

CDR3 length: 14 amino acids. Germline CDR1 reads LGHNA; CDR2 reads YSLEER. V lost 4 bases, J lost 7 bases, and 9 bases stayed unmatched. TCRdb's copy holds only in-frame clones and misses some; the assay was immunoSEQ multiplex PCR. Of 200,000 to 300,000 clones listed, around 89% are singletons. Sequencing was done on a sample of PBMCs or T cells enriched from blood (not recorded which). The receptor comes from a woman aged 25-40 years who had recovered from COVID-19. The chain uses TRBV4-3 and TRBJ1-1; 7 nucleotides agree with TRBD1. As DNA, the CDR3 is TGCGCCAGCAGCCCGGACCCTCGGGACAGTGAAGCTTTCTTT. As protein: CASSPDPRDSEAFF.